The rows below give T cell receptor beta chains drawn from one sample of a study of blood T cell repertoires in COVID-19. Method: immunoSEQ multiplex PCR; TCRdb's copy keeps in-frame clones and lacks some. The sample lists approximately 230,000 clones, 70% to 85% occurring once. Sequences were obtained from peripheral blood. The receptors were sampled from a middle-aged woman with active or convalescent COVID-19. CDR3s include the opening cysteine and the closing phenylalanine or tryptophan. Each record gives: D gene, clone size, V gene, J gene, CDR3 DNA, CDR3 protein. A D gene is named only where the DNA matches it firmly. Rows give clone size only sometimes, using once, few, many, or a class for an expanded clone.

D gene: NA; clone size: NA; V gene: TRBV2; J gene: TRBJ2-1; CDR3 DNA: TGTGCCAGCAGTTCCTCAAAGGGGTACTCCTACAATGAGCAGTTCTTC; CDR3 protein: CASSSSKGYSYNEQFF
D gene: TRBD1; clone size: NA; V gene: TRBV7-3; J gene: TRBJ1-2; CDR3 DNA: TGTGCCAGCAGCACATATCAGGGGGGTGGTGGCTACACCTTC; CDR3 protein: CASSTYQGGGGYTF
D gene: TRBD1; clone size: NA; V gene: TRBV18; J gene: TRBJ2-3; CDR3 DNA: TGTGCCAGCTCACCGTACAGGGGTACAGATACGCAGTATTTT; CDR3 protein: CASSPYRGTDTQYF
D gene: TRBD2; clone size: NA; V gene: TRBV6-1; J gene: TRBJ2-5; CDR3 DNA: TGTGCCAGCAGTGAACCAATCCCCGGGACTAGCGGTGGCCGGGAGACCCAGTACTTC; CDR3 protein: CASSEPIPGTSGGRETQYF
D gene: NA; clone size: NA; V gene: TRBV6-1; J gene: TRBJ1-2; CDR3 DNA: TGTGCCAGCAGTGATCAGGGTTCTGACTATGGCTACACCTTC; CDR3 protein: CASSDQGSDYGYTF
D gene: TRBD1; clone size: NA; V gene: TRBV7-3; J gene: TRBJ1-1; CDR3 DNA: TGTGCCAGCAGCGGACAGGGTGCAAACACTGAAGCTTTCTTT; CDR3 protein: CASSGQGANTEAFF
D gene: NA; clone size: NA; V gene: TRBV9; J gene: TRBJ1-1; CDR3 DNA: TGTGCCAGCAGCGCTGGGGGGGGAGGCACTGAAGCTTTCTTT; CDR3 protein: CASSAGGGGTEAFF
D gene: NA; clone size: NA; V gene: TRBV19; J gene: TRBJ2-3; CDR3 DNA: TGTGCCAGTAGTAGAGTCTCTAGCACAGATACGCAGTATTTT; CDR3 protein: CASSRVSSTDTQYF
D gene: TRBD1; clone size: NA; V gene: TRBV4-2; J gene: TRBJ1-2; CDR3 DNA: TGTGCCAGCAGCCACTACGACCCAGGGGGCGGCTACACCTTC; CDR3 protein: CASSHYDPGGGYTF
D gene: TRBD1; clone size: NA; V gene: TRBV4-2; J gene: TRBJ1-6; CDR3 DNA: TGTGCCAGCAGCCGGATCGACAGGGGTAATAATTCACCCCTCCACTTT; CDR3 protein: CASSRIDRGNNSPLHF
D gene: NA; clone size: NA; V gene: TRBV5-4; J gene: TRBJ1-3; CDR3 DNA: TGTGCCAGCAGCTTGGACAGCGGCTCTGGAAACACCATATATTTT; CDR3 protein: CASSLDSGSGNTIYF
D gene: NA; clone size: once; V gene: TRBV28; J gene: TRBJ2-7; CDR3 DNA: TGTGCCAGCAGTAGTGACAGCTACTACGAGCAGTACTTC; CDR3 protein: CASSSDSYYEQYF
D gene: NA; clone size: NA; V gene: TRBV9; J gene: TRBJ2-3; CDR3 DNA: TGTGCCAGCAGCCGCCGTGGCGGCCAGACCACAGATACGCAGTATTTT; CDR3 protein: CASSRRGGQTTDTQYF
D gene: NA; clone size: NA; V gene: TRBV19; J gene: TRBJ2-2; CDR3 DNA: TGTGCCAGTATCGATCCCGGGGGGCCAAATGCCGGGGAGCTGTTTTTT; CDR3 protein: CASIDPGGPNAGELFF
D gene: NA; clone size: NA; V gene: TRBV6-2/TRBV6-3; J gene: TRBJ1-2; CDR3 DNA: TGTGCCAGCAGTTACAGGGCGGGCGGCTACACCTTC; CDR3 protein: CASSYRAGGYTF
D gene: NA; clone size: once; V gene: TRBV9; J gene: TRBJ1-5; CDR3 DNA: TGTGCCAGCAACAGGGACAATCAGCCCCAGCATTTT; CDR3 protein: CASNRDNQPQHF
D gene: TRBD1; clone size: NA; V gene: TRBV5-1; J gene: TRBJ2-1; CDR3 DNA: TGCGCCAGCAGACTCGTTGGCAGGGGGCACAATGAGCAGTTCTTC; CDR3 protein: CASRLVGRGHNEQFF
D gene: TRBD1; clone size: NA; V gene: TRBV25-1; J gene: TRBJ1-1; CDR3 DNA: TGTGCCAGTACGGACAGGGCTGGCACTGAAGCTTTCTTT; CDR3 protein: CASTDRAGTEAFF
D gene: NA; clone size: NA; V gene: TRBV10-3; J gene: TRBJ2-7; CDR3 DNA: TGTGCCATCAGTGAAGTGGCTAGCGCAACGACCTACGAGCAGTACTTC; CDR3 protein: CAISEVASATTYEQYF
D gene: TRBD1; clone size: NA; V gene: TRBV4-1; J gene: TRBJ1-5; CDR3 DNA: TGCGCCAGCAGCCAAGGACAGGGCGATCAGCCCCAGCATTTT; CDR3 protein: CASSQGQGDQPQHF
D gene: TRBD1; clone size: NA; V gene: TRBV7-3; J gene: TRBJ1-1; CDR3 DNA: TGTGCCAGCAGCCCAGGGACAGGGGGCACTGAAGCTTTCTTT; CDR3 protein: CASSPGTGGTEAFF
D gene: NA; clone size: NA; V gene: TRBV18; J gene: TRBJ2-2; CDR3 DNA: TGTGCCAGCTCACCACAAGGGGCGAACACCGGGGAGCTGTTTTTT; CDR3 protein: CASSPQGANTGELFF
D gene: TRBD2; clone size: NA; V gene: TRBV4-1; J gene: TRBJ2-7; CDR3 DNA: TGCGCCAGCAGCCAGGATACTAGCGGGAGATCCTACGAGCAGTACTTC; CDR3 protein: CASSQDTSGRSYEQYF
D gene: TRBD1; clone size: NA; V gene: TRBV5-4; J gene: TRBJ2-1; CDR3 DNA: TGTGCCAGCAACGGTAGGGACAGGGCCTACAATGAGCAGTTCTTC; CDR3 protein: CASNGRDRAYNEQFF
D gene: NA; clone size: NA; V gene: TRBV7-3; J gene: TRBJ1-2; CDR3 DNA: TGTGCCAGCAGCCCCGGGAGTAACTATGGCTACACCTTC; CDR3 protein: CASSPGSNYGYTF
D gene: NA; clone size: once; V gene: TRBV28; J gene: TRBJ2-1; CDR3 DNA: TGTGCCAGCAGTCCCAGACAGGTTCTTTACAATGAGCAGTTCTTC; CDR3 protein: CASSPRQVLYNEQFF
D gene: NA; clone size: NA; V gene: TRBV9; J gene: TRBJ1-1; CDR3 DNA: TGTGCCAGCAGCGTAGGGCAGGGGCCTAGCAGTGCTTTCTTT; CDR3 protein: CASSVGQGPSSAFF
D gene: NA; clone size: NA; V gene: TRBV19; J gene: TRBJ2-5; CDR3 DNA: TGTGCCAGTAGTATGTTCGGGGTCGGGGAGACCCAGTACTTC; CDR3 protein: CASSMFGVGETQYF
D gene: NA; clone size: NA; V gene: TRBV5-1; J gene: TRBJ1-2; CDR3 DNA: TGCGCCAGCAGCTTGGAGGCGGGTGGCTACACCTTC; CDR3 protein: CASSLEAGGYTF
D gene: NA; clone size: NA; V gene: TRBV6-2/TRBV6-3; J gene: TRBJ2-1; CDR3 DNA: TGTGCCAGCAGCTGGGTAGCAGCATCTTTTTCTTACAATGAGCAGTTCTTC; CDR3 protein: CASSWVAASFSYNEQFF
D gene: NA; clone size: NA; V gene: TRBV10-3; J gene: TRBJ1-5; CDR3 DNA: TGTGCCACCAACCAGGGAAGAGTGCAGCCCCAGCATTTT; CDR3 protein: CATNQGRVQPQHF
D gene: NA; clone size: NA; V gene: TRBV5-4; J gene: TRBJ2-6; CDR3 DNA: TGTGCCAGCAGCGTAGGGGGTTCTGGGGCCAACGTCCTGACTTTC; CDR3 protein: CASSVGGSGANVLTF
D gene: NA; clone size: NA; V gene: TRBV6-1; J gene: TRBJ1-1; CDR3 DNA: TGTGCCAGCAGTGGACCCGACGGGGGAGTGAACACTGAAGCTTTCTTT; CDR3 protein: CASSGPDGGVNTEAFF
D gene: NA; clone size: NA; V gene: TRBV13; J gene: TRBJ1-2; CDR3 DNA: TGTGCCAGCAGCTCCAGAGAGGAGGCTAACTATGGCTACACCTTC; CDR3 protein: CASSSREEANYGYTF
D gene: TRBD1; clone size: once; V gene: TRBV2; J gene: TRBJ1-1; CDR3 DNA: TGTGCCAGCAACCCACAGGGGAGAAGAACTGAAGCTTTCTTT; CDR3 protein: CASNPQGRRTEAFF
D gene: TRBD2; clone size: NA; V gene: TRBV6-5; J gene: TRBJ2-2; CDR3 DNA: TGTGCCAGCAGTTTTGCGGGGGGAGATACCGGGGAGCTGTTTTTT; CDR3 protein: CASSFAGGDTGELFF
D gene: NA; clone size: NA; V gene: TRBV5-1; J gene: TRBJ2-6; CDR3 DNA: TGCGCCAGCAGCTTGGTGTACGCCAGACTCTCTGGGGCCAACGTCCTGACTTTC; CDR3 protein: CASSLVYARLSGANVLTF
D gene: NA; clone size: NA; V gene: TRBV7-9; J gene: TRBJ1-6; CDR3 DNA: TGTGCCAGCAGCTTACGGCCCCCAGAACAGGGATCACCCCTCCACTTT; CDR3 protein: CASSLRPPEQGSPLHF
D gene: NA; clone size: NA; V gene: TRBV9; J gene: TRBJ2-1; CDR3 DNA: TGTGCCAGCAGCGTAGCGGTTAGTGCGGTGGATGAGCAGTTCTTC; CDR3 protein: CASSVAVSAVDEQFF
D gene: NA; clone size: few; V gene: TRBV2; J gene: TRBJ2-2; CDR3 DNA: TGTGCCAGCACCCACAGGGCCCCCGGGGAGCTGTTTTTT; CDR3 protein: CASTHRAPGELFF
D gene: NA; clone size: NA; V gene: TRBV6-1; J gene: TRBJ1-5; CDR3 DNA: TGTGCCAGCAGTGAAACGGGGGGCTGGGGTCAGCCCCAGCATTTT; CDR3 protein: CASSETGGWGQPQHF
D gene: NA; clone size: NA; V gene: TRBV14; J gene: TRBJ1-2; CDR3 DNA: TGTGCCAGCAGCCGGGAAGTGAGCCAGGGCGGCTATGGCTACACCTTC; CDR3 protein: CASSREVSQGGYGYTF
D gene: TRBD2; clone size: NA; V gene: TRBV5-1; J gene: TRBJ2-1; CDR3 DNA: TGCGCCAGCAGCGCCCCCGGACTAGCTGACAATGAGCAGTTCTTC; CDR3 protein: CASSAPGLADNEQFF
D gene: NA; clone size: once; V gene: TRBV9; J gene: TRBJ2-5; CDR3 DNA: TGTGCCAGCAGCGTCCGGGGGGCGGGGCAAGAGACCCAGTACTTC; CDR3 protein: CASSVRGAGQETQYF
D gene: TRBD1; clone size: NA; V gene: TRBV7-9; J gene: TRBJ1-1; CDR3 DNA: TGTGCCAGCAGCTTTCGACAGGGGAACGCTTTCTTT; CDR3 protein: CASSFRQGNAFF